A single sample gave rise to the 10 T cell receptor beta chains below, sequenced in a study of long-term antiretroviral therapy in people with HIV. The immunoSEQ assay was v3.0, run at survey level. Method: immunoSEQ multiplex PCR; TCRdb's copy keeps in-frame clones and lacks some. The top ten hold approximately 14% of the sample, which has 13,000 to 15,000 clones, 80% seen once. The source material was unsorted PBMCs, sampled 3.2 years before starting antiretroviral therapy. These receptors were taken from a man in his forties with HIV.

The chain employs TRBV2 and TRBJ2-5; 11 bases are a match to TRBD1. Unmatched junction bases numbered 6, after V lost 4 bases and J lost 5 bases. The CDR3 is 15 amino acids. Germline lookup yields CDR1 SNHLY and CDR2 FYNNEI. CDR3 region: CASSGGQGGFETQYF. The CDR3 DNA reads TGTGCCAGCAGTGGGGGACAGGGGGGTTTTGAGACCCAGTACTTC.

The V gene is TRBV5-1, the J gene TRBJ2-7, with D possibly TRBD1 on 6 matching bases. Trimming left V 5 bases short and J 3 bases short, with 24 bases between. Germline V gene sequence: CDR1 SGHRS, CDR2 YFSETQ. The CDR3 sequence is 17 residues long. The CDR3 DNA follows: TGCGCCAGCAGTCCGGACGGAACAGGGATATCGAACTACGAGCAGTACTTC. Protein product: CASSPDGTGISNYEQYF.

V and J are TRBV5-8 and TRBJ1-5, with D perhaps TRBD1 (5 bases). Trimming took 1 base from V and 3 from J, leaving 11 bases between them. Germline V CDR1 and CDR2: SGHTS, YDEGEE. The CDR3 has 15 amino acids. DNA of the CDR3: TGTGCCAGCAGCTTGAAAGGGACGGACAATCAGCCCCAGCATTTT. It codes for CASSLKGTDNQPQHF.

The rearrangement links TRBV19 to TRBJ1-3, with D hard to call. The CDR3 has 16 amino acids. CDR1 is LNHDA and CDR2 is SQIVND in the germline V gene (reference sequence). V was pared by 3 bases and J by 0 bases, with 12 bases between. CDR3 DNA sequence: TGTGCCAGTAGTATTCTGGGCAGTACCTCTGGAAACACCATATATTTT. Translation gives CASSILGSTSGNTIYF.

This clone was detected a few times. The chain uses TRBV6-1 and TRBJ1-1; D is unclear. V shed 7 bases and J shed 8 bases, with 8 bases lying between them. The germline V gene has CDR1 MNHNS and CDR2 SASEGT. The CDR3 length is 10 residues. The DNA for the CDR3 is TGTGCCAGCATTGAGGTGGAAGCTTTCTTT. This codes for CASIEVEAFF.

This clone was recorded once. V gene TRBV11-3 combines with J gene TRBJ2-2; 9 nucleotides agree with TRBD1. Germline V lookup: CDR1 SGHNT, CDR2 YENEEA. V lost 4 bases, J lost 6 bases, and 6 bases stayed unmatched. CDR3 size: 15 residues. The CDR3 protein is CASSSTGGIAGELFF. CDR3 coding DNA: TGTGCCAGCAGCTCGACAGGGGGAATTGCCGGGGAGCTGTTTTTT.

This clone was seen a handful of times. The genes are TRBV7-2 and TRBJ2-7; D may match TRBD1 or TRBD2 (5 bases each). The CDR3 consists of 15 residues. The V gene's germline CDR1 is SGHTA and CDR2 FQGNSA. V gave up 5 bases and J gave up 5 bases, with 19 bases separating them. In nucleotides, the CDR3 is TGTGCCAGCAGCCGGGGACGCCCGATCGTCGACGAGCAGTACTTC. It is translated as CASSRGRPIVDEQYF.

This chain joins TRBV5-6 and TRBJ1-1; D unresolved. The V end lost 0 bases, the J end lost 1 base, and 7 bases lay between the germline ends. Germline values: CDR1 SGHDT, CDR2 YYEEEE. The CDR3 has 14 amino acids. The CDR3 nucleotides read TGTGCCAGCAGCTTGGAACAGAGGAACACTGAAGCTTTCTTT. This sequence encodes CASSLEQRNTEAFF. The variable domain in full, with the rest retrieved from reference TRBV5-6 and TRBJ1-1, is DAGVTQSPTHLIKTRGQQVTLRCSPKSGHDTVSWYQQALGQGPQFIFQYYEEEERQRGNFPDRFSGHQFPNYSSELNVNALLLGDSALYLCASSLEQRNTEAFFGQGTRLTVV.

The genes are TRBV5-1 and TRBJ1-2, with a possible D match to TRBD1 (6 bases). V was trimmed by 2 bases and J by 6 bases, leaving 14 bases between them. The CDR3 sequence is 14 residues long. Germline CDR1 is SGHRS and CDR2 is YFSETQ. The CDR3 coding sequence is TGCGCCAGCAGCTTACAGGGAAGCGAGGATGGCTACACCTTC. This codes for CASSLQGSEDGYTF.

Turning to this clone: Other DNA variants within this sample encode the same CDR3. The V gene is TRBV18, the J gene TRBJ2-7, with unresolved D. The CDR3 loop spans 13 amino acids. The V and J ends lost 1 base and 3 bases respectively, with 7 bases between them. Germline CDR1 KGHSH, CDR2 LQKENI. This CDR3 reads CASSPRNDYEQYF. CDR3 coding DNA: TGTGCCAGCTCACCACGAAACGACTACGAGCAGTACTTC.